These 25 T cell receptor beta chains were sequenced from one sample in a study of cytomegalovirus exposure and HLA in healthy donors. Both 60 Vbeta primers and 13 Jbeta primers went into the PCR. Sequencing used immunoSEQ multiplex PCR; TCRdb keeps in-frame clones, though not all of them. The table shows more than 200,000 clones, with over 75% occurring only once. Sequencing was carried out using PBMCs. Receptors were obtained from a girl aged 2 to 10 in good health and CMV-seronegative.

The chain is built from TRBV15 and TRBJ2-5; TRBD2 might be the D (5 bases). CDR3 size: 13 residues. The ends were cut back, 8 bases at V and 1 base at J, with 11 bases in the middle. From germline, CDR1 is LNHNV and CDR2 YYDKDF (reference sequence). The CDR3 DNA is TGTGCCACCTTGGGGAGCGGCCAAGAGACCCAGTACTTC. As protein: CATLGSGQETQYF.

The chain uses TRBV14 and TRBJ2-7; 9 nucleotides line up with TRBD2. Trimming at V came to 1 base and at J to 9 bases, leaving 4 bases not matched to a gene. Germline CDR1 SGHDN, CDR2 FVKESK. The CDR3 loop spans 13 amino acids. The CDR3 is CASSQGISGRQYF. CDR3 sequence (DNA): TGTGCCAGCAGCCAAGGGATTAGCGGGAGGCAGTACTTC.

The V and J genes are TRBV30 and TRBJ2-7; D gene uncertain. CDR1 and CDR2 from the germline V gene are GTSNPN and SVGIG (reference sequence). CDR3 length: 15 amino acids. V was trimmed by 3 bases and J by 4 bases, leaving 19 bases between them. DNA of the CDR3: TGTGCCTGGAGGGCTCTGAATCCCTTGCTTTACGAGCAGTACTTC. Translation: CAWRALNPLLYEQYF.

The chain employs TRBV7-9 and TRBJ2-5; 11 bases are a match to TRBD2. TRBJ2-7 matches the DNA end more closely, so the J call is doubtful. This CDR3 comprises 16 residues. Germline V gives CDR1 SEHNR, CDR2 FQNEAQ (reference sequence). The CDR3 reads CASSLGLAGSSYEQYF. CDR3 nucleotides: TGTGCCAGCAGCTTAGGACTAGCGGGAAGCTCCTACGAGCAGTACTTC.

This clone appeared a few times. This chain links TRBV10-3 with TRBJ1-6, with TRBD1 as a possible D gene (5 bases). CDR1 is ENHRY and CDR2 is SYGVKD in the germline V gene. The germline V and J ends were trimmed by 6 bases and 9 bases, with 12 bases remaining between them. This CDR3 region has 13 residues. The CDR3 is CAIRTEYSSPLHF. CDR3 sequence (DNA): TGTGCCATCAGGACAGAATACTCTTCACCCCTCCACTTT.

The V and J genes are TRBV28 and TRBJ2-7, with 9 bases matching TRBD1. Germline assignment: CDR1 MDHEN and CDR2 SYDVKM. The V and J ends lost 5 bases and 7 bases, in that order; junction bases with no gene match: 12. The CDR3 totals 15 residues. Here the CDR3 reads CASSAGGQGLREQYF. DNA of the CDR3: TGTGCCAGCAGTGCTGGGGGACAGGGCTTAAGAGAGCAGTACTTC.

CDR3 nucleotides: TGTGCCAGCAGCTTTGACAGGGCAGGCGAGCAGTACTTC. Translated, it gives CASSFDRAGEQYF. V and J are TRBV5-4 and TRBJ2-7; 7 nucleotides match TRBD1. V shed 2 bases and J 6 bases; nucleotides not matched to a gene: 5. The CDR3 sequence is 13 residues long. Germline V lookup: CDR1 SGHNT, CDR2 YYREEE (reference sequence).

The rearrangement joins TRBV10-3 to TRBJ1-3, with D perhaps TRBD1 (6 bases). Deletions cut 4 bases from V and 0 bases from J, with 7 bases between. The CDR3 extends over 14 amino acids. Germline CDR1 and CDR2: ENHRY and SYGVKD. The CDR3 bases are TGTGCCATCAGTGGGACAGCCTCTGGAAACACCATATATTTT. Protein sequence: CAISGTASGNTIYF.

This chain joins TRBV5-4 and TRBJ1-3; D not certain. Germline V lookup: CDR1 SGHNT, CDR2 YYREEE (reference sequence). This CDR3 is 13 amino acids long. Trimming removed 6 bases at V and 2 bases at J, with 9 bases between. The DNA of the CDR3 is TGTGCCAGCACCCGAGAGGCTGGAAACACCATATATTTT. It codes for CASTREAGNTIYF.

The V gene is TRBV4-1, the J gene TRBJ2-7; TRBD2 matches 8 bases. This CDR3 comprises 13 residues. Germline V gene lookup returns CDR1 MGHRA and CDR2 YSYEKL. J gave up 3 bases and V 6 bases, and 4 bases lay outside the gene matches. Written as DNA, the CDR3 is TGCGCCAGCAGTTCGAGCGGGGGCTACGAGCAGTACTTC. Amino acids: CASSSSGGYEQYF.

The rearrangement joins TRBV7-9 to TRBJ2-6, with 12 bases aligning to TRBD1. This CDR3 is built from 17 residues. Trimming at V came to 1 base and at J to 4 bases, leaving 2 bases not matched to a gene. The germline gives CDR1 SEHNR, CDR2 FQNEAQ (reference sequence). The CDR3 nucleotides read TGTGCCAGCAGCTTAGGGGACAGGGGGCTCGGGGCCAACGTCCTGACTTTC. Protein: CASSLGDRGLGANVLTF.

This clone was seen a handful of times. The chain is built from TRBV2 and TRBJ2-7, with TRBD2 matching over 16 bases. Trimming removed 6 bases from V and 4 bases from J; junction bases left unmatched: 6. The CDR3 is 16 amino acids. Germline CDR1 SNHLY, CDR2 FYNNEI. The CDR3 spells CASRAGTSGGAYEQYF. The CDR3 DNA is TGTGCCAGCAGAGCCGGGACTAGCGGGGGGGCGTACGAGCAGTACTTC.

The sample holds a few counts of this clone. The chain employs TRBV14 and TRBJ2-1; tentative D call: TRBD2 (5 bases). In germline, CDR1 is SGHDN, CDR2 FVKESK. The CDR3 has 19 amino acids. The V end was cut by 4 bases, the J end by 3 bases, with 25 bases between. CDR3 in DNA: TGTGCCAGCAGCCCCTCCCCGCGGAGCGGCCAAGTAATCTACAATGAGCAGTTCTTC. Amino acid sequence: CASSPSPRSGQVIYNEQFF.

J is TRBJ1-2 and V is TRBV9; D not resolved. Looked up from germline, CDR1 is SGDLS and CDR2 is YYNGEE. The CDR3 runs to 15 residues. V lost 4 bases to trimming and J lost 4 bases, with 17 bases between them. The DNA for the CDR3 is TGTGCCAGCAGCAACCCGAGTAGGCAGGTCTATGGCTACACCTTC. Its protein product is CASSNPSRQVYGYTF. Full variable domain (outside the CDR3, taken from reference TRBV9 and TRBJ1-2): DSGVTQTPKHLITATGQRVTLRCSPRSGDLSVYWYQQSLDQGLQFLIQYYNGEERAKGNILERFSAQQFPDLHSELNLSSLELGDSALYFCASSNPSRQVYGYTFGSGTRLTVV.

The V and J genes are TRBV7-6 and TRBJ1-1, with D perhaps TRBD1 (6 bases). V lost 2 bases, J lost 6 bases, and 13 bases lay in between. This CDR3 has 14 amino acids. From germline, CDR1 is SGHVS and CDR2 FNYEAQ. The CDR3 sequence is CASSLRGTGPEAFF. The CDR3 DNA is TGTGCCAGCAGCTTAAGGGGAACAGGGCCTGAAGCTTTCTTT.

The chain uses TRBV9 and TRBJ2-7; TRBD2 matches 8 bases. CDR3 length: 16 residues. After removal of 4 bases from V and 0 bases from J, the junction contained 9 bases not matched to a gene. CDR1 and CDR2 from the germline V gene are SGDLS and YYNGEE. CDR3 DNA sequence: TGTGCCAGCAGCCCCGCCTTCGGGGGGGCCTCCTACGAGCAGTACTTC. Translation: CASSPAFGGASYEQYF.

The V gene is TRBV5-1, the J gene TRBJ2-3; 7 nucleotides agree with TRBD2. The V gene end was trimmed by 4 bases and the J gene end by 3 bases; junction bases not matched to a gene: 8. Per the germline V gene, CDR1 is SGHRS and CDR2 is YFSETQ. The CDR3 consists of 15 residues. CDR3 sequence reads: CASSDRTRRTDTQYF. For the CDR3, the DNA is TGCGCCAGCAGCGATAGGACTAGGCGGACAGATACGCAGTATTTT.

This chain connects TRBV30 to TRBJ1-1; maybe TRBD1 (6 bases). The length of the CDR3 is 15 residues. Trimming removed 3 bases at V and 0 bases at J, with 14 bases between. CDR1 and CDR2 (germline): GTSNPN, SVGIG (reference sequence). CDR3 nucleotide sequence: TGTGCCTGGAGACCAATGGACAGAATGAACACTGAAGCTTTCTTT. Translating it yields CAWRPMDRMNTEAFF.

V is TRBV6-5 and J is TRBJ2-7, with 7 bases identical to TRBD1. The J segment lost 2 bases and the V segment lost 0 bases, leaving 4 bases of the junction unmatched. The germline gives CDR1 MNHEY, CDR2 SVGAGI. CDR3 size: 15 residues. In nucleotides, the CDR3 is TGTGCCAGCAGTTACTCGAAAGGGACAGCCTACGAGCAGTACTTC. Translated: CASSYSKGTAYEQYF.

The CDR3, as DNA: TGTGCCAGCAGCTTGGGGACAAAGGACTATGGCTACACCTTC. Encoded protein: CASSLGTKDYGYTF. V is TRBV5-4 and J is TRBJ1-2, with D possibly TRBD1 on 5 matching bases. Germline V gives CDR1 SGHNT, CDR2 YYREEE (reference sequence). V was trimmed by 0 bases and J by 3 bases, leaving 9 bases between them. The CDR3 covers 14 residues. The complete variable domain, with remaining parts taken from reference TRBV5-4 and TRBJ1-2, reads ETGVTQSPTHLIKTRGQQVTLRCSSQSGHNTVSWYQQALGQGPQFIFQYYREEENGRGNFPPRFSGLQFPNYSSELNVNALELDDSALYLCASSLGTKDYGYTFGSGTRLTVV.

The chain carries TRBV30 and TRBJ1-2; TRBD1 might be the D (6 bases). This CDR3 spans 15 amino acids. CDR1 is GTSNPN and CDR2 is SVGIG in the germline V gene (reference sequence). Trimming pared 4 bases from V and 1 base from J, leaving 16 bases between. CDR3 region: CAWKPRDTFNYGYTF. The CDR3 DNA reads as TGTGCCTGGAAACCACGGGACACCTTTAACTATGGCTACACCTTC.

J is TRBJ2-3 and V is TRBV6-6, with D perhaps TRBD2 (6 bases). The V gene's germline CDR1 is MNHNY and CDR2 SVGAGI (reference sequence). The ends were cut back, 8 bases at V and 3 bases at J, with 18 bases in the middle. The CDR3 contains 15 residues. The CDR3 coding sequence is TGTGCCAGCCGTAGCGGACTGGTGAAAACAGATACGCAGTATTTT. It encodes CASRSGLVKTDTQYF.

The J gene is TRBJ2-1, the V gene TRBV5-6, with TRBD2 identical over 13 bases. Germline V gene lookup returns CDR1 SGHDT and CDR2 YYEEEE. This CDR3 is built from 17 residues. The J segment lost 7 bases and the V segment lost 4 bases, leaving 11 bases of the junction unmatched. The CDR3 region is CASSLGTSGILENEQFF. The DNA of the CDR3 is TGTGCCAGCAGCCTAGGGACTAGCGGGATATTAGAAAATGAGCAGTTCTTC.

The V and J genes are TRBV2 and TRBJ1-2; a possible D gene is TRBD1 (6 bases). With 6 bases removed from V and 6 bases from J, the gap between germline ends came to 8 bases. Germline V gives CDR1 SNHLY, CDR2 FYNNEI. The CDR3 is made up of 11 amino acids. For the CDR3, the DNA is TGTGCCAGCAGCCACAGGGATGGCTACACCTTC. Its translation: CASSHRDGYTF.

The chain has TRBV6-6 and TRBJ2-7, with TRBD2 identical over 8 bases. J was trimmed by 5 bases and V by 2 bases; bases with no gene match: 5. The germline V gene encodes CDR1 MNHNY and CDR2 SVGAGI (reference sequence). This CDR3 has 14 amino acids. The CDR3: CASSYLGGENEQYF. CDR3 bases: TGTGCCAGCAGTTACCTCGGGGGGGAGAACGAGCAGTACTTC.